The clone carrying this T cell receptor (beta chain) occurred a few times. What it binds is not known. The sample comes from a study of cytomegalovirus exposure and HLA in healthy donors. Regarding the study as a whole: Among TCR sequences, most were rare, though some public TCRs appeared in many donors. For cytomegalovirus status, the classifier reportedly gave diagnoses with high specificity and sensitivity.

The primer mix had 60 Vbeta and 13 Jbeta primers. Method: immunoSEQ multiplex PCR; TCRdb's copy keeps in-frame clones and lacks some. The data show 90,000 to 150,000 clones, over 75% seen once. The CDR3 runs to 16 residues. Germline V gene sequence: CDR1 SGHAT, CDR2 FQNNGV. After removal of 5 bases from V and 10 bases from J, the junction contained 14 bases not matched to a gene. The source of this sequence is a woman between 18 and 29 years old in good health and CMV-seronegative. The material sequenced was PBMCs. The chain employs TRBV11-2 and TRBJ1-6; 7 positions agree with TRBD1. The CDR3 DNA is TGTGCCAGCAGCCCGACCAGACAGGGTTCGATGTCACCCCTCCACTTT. Protein product: CASSPTRQGSMSPLHF.